One sample yielded the 16 T cell receptor beta chains listed below, sequenced in a study of blood T cell repertoires in COVID-19. This table comes from immunoSEQ multiplex PCR, and its TCRdb copy is limited to in-frame clones, with some not included. The sample includes 200,000 to 250,000 clones, 81% of them seen just once. Sequencing input: PBMCs or T cells enriched from blood (not recorded which). The origin of the receptors is a woman aged 45 to 65 with acute COVID-19.

This clone was detected once. V and J are TRBV6-6 and TRBJ2-5, with 9 bases that match TRBD1. V lost 2 bases and J lost 5; bases outside the gene matches: 9. The CDR3 is 16 residues long. Germline lookup yields CDR1 MNHNY and CDR2 SVGAGI (reference sequence). In nucleotides, the CDR3 is TGTGCCAGCAGTTACCCACAGGGGGCGCCAGGGGAGACCCAGTACTTC. This gives the protein CASSYPQGAPGETQYF.

This clone was detected many times. Other DNA sequences from this sample encode an identical CDR3 as well. The rearrangement uses TRBV11-1 and TRBJ2-7; TRBD2 aligns across 8 bases. The trim removed 6 bases at V and 1 base at J, leaving 5 bases unmatched. The CDR3 contains 14 residues. CDR1 is SGHAT and CDR2 is FQDESV in the germline V gene (reference sequence). CDR3 sequence: CASSSGGGSYEQYF. The CDR3 region has the DNA TGTGCCAGCAGTTCCGGGGGGGGTTCCTACGAGCAGTACTTC.

This clone was recorded only once. This chain links TRBV2 with TRBJ2-5; TRBD1 might be the D (6 bases). Deletions cut 7 bases from V and 4 bases from J, with 19 bases between. Germline V gene sequence: CDR1 SNHLY, CDR2 FYNNEI. The CDR3 contains 15 residues. The DNA of the CDR3 is TGTGCCAGCAACATACAGGGTGGATTCCGAGAGACCCAGTACTTC. Protein: CASNIQGGFRETQYF.

The rearrangement joins TRBV19 to TRBJ1-3, with unresolved D. This CDR3 spans 13 amino acids. Trimming pared 5 bases from V and 4 bases from J, leaving 9 bases between. Germline V gene data show CDR1 as LNHDA and CDR2 as SQIVND (reference sequence). This chain's CDR3 is CASSPHQGNTIYF. CDR3 DNA: TGTGCCAGTAGTCCACACCAGGGAAACACCATATATTTT.

The J gene is TRBJ1-5, the V gene TRBV18, with D perhaps TRBD1 (5 bases). The germline gives CDR1 KGHSH, CDR2 LQKENI. V lost 1 base to trimming and J lost 7 bases, with 14 bases between them. The CDR3 runs to 15 residues. This CDR3 reads CASSPQEGGVQPQHF. The CDR3 nucleotides read TGTGCCAGCTCACCACAAGAGGGAGGGGTACAGCCCCAGCATTTT.

V and J are TRBV9 and TRBJ1-1; 8 positions agree with TRBD1. The CDR3 has 16 amino acids. J lost 2 bases, V lost 3 bases, and 9 bases had no gene match. Germline V lookup: CDR1 SGDLS, CDR2 YYNGEE. The CDR3 nucleotides read TGTGCCAGCAGCGGCCGACAGGGGCTCATAAACACTGAAGCTTTCTTT. It encodes CASSGRQGLINTEAFF. The entire variable domain, with the rest obtained from reference TRBV9 and TRBJ1-1, is as follows: DSGVTQTPKHLITATGQRVTLRCSPRSGDLSVYWYQQSLDQGLQFLIQYYNGEERAKGNILERFSAQQFPDLHSELNLSSLELGDSALYFCASSGRQGLINTEAFFGQGTRLTVV.

The chain combines TRBV7-8 with TRBJ1-2; 8 bases align to TRBD1. V lost 5 bases and J lost 4; bases outside the gene matches: 3. This CDR3 comprises 13 residues. Germline assignment: CDR1 SGHVS and CDR2 FQNEAQ. In DNA form, the CDR3 reads TGTGCCAGCAGCAGACAGGGGTCCTATGGCTACACCTTC. The encoded protein is CASSRQGSYGYTF.

A few counts support this clone. The CDR3 sequence: CAISETLAGERSYEQYF. In DNA form, the CDR3 reads TGTGCCATCAGTGAAACTTTAGCGGGAGAGAGGTCCTACGAGCAGTACTTC. The chain uses TRBV10-3 and TRBJ2-7, with 9 bases fitting TRBD2. Trimming cost V 3 bases and J 1 base; bases outside gene matches: 10. The CDR3 contains 17 residues. The germline V gene encodes CDR1 ENHRY and CDR2 SYGVKD.

The genes are TRBV19 and TRBJ2-1, with D possibly TRBD1 on 5 matching bases. The germline gives CDR1 LNHDA, CDR2 SQIVND (reference sequence). V was shortened by 5 bases and J by 7 bases, with 12 bases between the two germline ends. The CDR3 covers 13 residues. The CDR3 DNA reads as TGTGCCAGTAGTGAGAGGTCAGGGAATGAGCAGTTCTTC. It is translated as CASSERSGNEQFF. The variable domain in full, with the rest retrieved from reference TRBV19 and TRBJ2-1, is DGGITQSPKYLFRKEGQNVTLSCEQNLNHDAMYWYRQDPGQGLRLIYYSQIVNDFQKGDIAEGYSVSREKKESFPLTVTSAQKNPTAFYLCASSERSGNEQFFGPGTRLTVL.

This clone was picked up one time. The chain joins TRBV7-6 to TRBJ2-3; D perhaps matches TRBD2 (7 bases). The length of the CDR3 is 15 residues. V was pared by 5 bases and J by 5 bases, with 17 bases between. Germline CDR1 is SGHVS and CDR2 is FNYEAQ. The CDR3 here is CASSGGGRSEDTQYF. The CDR3 DNA reads as TGTGCCAGCAGCGGGGGCGGGAGATCGGAAGATACGCAGTATTTT.

The chain carries TRBV18 and TRBJ2-5; the match to TRBD2 covers 8 bases. With 3 bases clipped from V and 5 bases from J, the junction kept 11 bases outside the gene matches. Germline lookup yields CDR1 KGHSH and CDR2 LQKENI. The CDR3 has 16 residues. CDR3 loop: CASSPPTGGPQETQYF. In DNA form, the CDR3 reads TGTGCCAGCTCACCCCCGACGGGGGGGCCTCAGGAGACCCAGTACTTC.

The J gene is TRBJ2-1, the V gene TRBV16; 7 nucleotides match TRBD1. The germline V gene encodes CDR1 KGHSY and CDR2 FQNENV. The CDR3 consists of 12 residues. The ends lost 7 bases at V and 12 bases at J; junction bases unmatched: 9. The CDR3 loop is CASNPGGPPQFF. CDR3 DNA sequence: TGTGCCAGCAATCCAGGGGGACCCCCGCAGTTCTTC.

The rearrangement uses TRBV3-1 (or the pseudogene TRBV3-2) and TRBJ2-7; TRBD1 is a possible D gene (6 bases). Germline CDR1 LGHDT, CDR2 YNNKEL (reference sequence). Trimming left V 8 bases short and J 1 base short, with 15 bases between. The CDR3 runs to 14 residues. For the CDR3, the DNA is TGTGCCAGCGGCGTGGGGACATCTTCCTACGAGCAGTACTTC. This codes for CASGVGTSSYEQYF.

The V gene is TRBV25-1, the J gene TRBJ1-1; no clear D gene. CDR3 length: 15 residues. Germline-derived CDR1 and CDR2 are MGHDK and SYGVNS. V lost 3 bases, J lost 0 bases, and 11 bases lay in between. The CDR3: CASSDWSSLNTEAFF. Written as DNA, the CDR3 is TGTGCCAGCAGTGATTGGAGCAGCTTGAACACTGAAGCTTTCTTT.

This sequence joins TRBV19 and TRBJ2-1, with 13 bases aligning to TRBD2. The CDR3 is 18 residues long. Germline lookup yields CDR1 LNHDA and CDR2 SQIVND (reference sequence). V lost 0 bases to trimming and J lost 4 bases; unmatched junction nucleotides: 6. The CDR3 DNA is TGTGCCAGTAGTATAGAGGCCGGGACTAGCGGGATGTACAATGAGCAGTTCTTC. Amino acids: CASSIEAGTSGMYNEQFF.

The genes are TRBV6-2 or TRBV6-3 and TRBJ2-3; 11 bases are a match to TRBD2. The CDR3 contains 18 residues. The V gene's germline CDR1 is MNHEY and CDR2 SVGEGT. The junction had 13 bases not matched to a gene; V was cut back by 6 bases and J by 2 bases. The CDR3 DNA reads TGTGCCAGCAGCCCTGCAGCTAGCGGGGGGTCCCCCACAGATACGCAGTATTTT. Amino acid sequence: CASSPAASGGSPTDTQYF.